This T cell receptor beta chain was sequenced for a study of control samples from healthy donors and cancer patients. With 4 bases removed from V and 0 bases from J, the gap between germline ends came to 12 bases. Germline V gene sequence: CDR1 SGHRS, CDR2 YFSETQ. The CDR3 runs to 15 residues. TCRdb's copy holds only in-frame clones and misses some; the assay was immunoSEQ multiplex PCR. The sample includes some 87,000 clones, 84% seen only once; the top ten take about 9.9%. V and J are TRBV5-1 and TRBJ2-3; perhaps TRBD2 as D (6 bases). The receptor was derived from a man aged 55 to 70 with head and neck cancer. Sequencing was done on a sample of PBMCs. CDR3 nucleotide sequence: TGCGCCAGCAGCGTCCAGCGGGCTAGCACAGATACGCAGTATTTT. Its translation is CASSVQRASTDTQYF.